This is a list of T cell receptor beta chains from one sample in a study of blood T cell repertoires in COVID-19. Clones were sequenced by immunoSEQ multiplex PCR, and TCRdb holds only the in-frame ones, with some missing. The sample shows 490,000 or so clones, roughly 90% of them seen only once. The sample taken for sequencing was PBMCs or T cells enriched from blood (not recorded which). The receptor source for this set is a woman aged 35 to 49 who had recovered from COVID-19. Each CDR3 is given with its conserved first and last residue. D genes are given only for firm matches. The size field is filled for only some rows; it gives once, few, many or a size class.

d_gene: TRBD2
j_gene: TRBJ2-3
abundance: -
v_gene: TRBV7-9
CDR3aa: CASSRGLAGTTDTQYF
CDR3nt: TGTGCCAGCAGCCGCGGACTAGCGGGGACTACAGATACGCAGTATTTT

d_gene: -
j_gene: TRBJ2-5
abundance: -
v_gene: TRBV6-2/TRBV6-3
CDR3aa: CASSYSVTGETQYF
CDR3nt: TGTGCCAGCAGTTACTCGGTCACCGGGGAGACCCAGTACTTC

d_gene: TRBD2
j_gene: TRBJ2-3
abundance: -
v_gene: TRBV10-1
CDR3aa: CASSETPTGLLRYTDTQYF
CDR3nt: TGCGCCAGCAGTGAGACACCTACGGGACTACTCAGATACACAGATACGCAGTATTTT

d_gene: -
j_gene: TRBJ1-3
abundance: -
v_gene: TRBV11-2
CDR3aa: CASSLGAEGNTIYF
CDR3nt: TGTGCCAGCAGCTTGGGGGCTGAGGGAAACACCATATATTTT

d_gene: -
j_gene: TRBJ1-6
abundance: -
v_gene: TRBV6-1
CDR3aa: CASSEALGGEPLHF
CDR3nt: TGTGCCAGCAGTGAAGCGCTGGGGGGGGAACCCCTCCACTTT

d_gene: TRBD1
j_gene: TRBJ1-2
abundance: -
v_gene: TRBV4-1
CDR3aa: CASSPGQGSNYGYTF
CDR3nt: TGCGCCAGCAGCCCCGGACAGGGCTCTAACTATGGCTACACCTTC

d_gene: -
j_gene: TRBJ1-2
abundance: -
v_gene: TRBV3-1/TRBV3-2
CDR3aa: CASSQVSLGDYGYTF
CDR3nt: TGTGCCAGCAGCCAAGTGTCACTCGGTGACTATGGCTACACCTTC

d_gene: TRBD2
j_gene: TRBJ2-1
abundance: once
v_gene: TRBV4-3
CDR3aa: CASSPYGSGRGNEQFF
CDR3nt: TGCGCCAGCAGCCCGTACGGTAGCGGGAGGGGGAATGAGCAGTTCTTC

d_gene: -
j_gene: TRBJ1-4
abundance: -
v_gene: TRBV6-9
CDR3aa: CASSYSGGSDEKLFF
CDR3nt: TGTGCCAGCAGTTATTCGGGGGGTTCGGACGAAAAACTGTTTTTT

d_gene: -
j_gene: TRBJ2-7
abundance: -
v_gene: TRBV7-4
CDR3aa: CASSPTVSEQYF
CDR3nt: TGTGCCAGCAGCCCGACAGTATCCGAGCAGTACTTC

d_gene: -
j_gene: TRBJ1-2
abundance: -
v_gene: TRBV5-4
CDR3aa: CASSFLAGVGDYGYTF
CDR3nt: TGTGCCAGCAGCTTCCTAGCAGGAGTTGGGGACTATGGCTACACCTTC

d_gene: -
j_gene: TRBJ2-7
abundance: -
v_gene: TRBV6-5
CDR3aa: CASSYSYRSRGYEQYF
CDR3nt: TGTGCCAGCAGTTACTCCTACAGGTCCCGAGGCTACGAGCAGTACTTC

d_gene: -
j_gene: TRBJ1-2
abundance: -
v_gene: TRBV7-2
CDR3aa: CASSLGPGVGYGYTF
CDR3nt: TGTGCCAGCAGCTTAGGACCGGGAGTGGGCTATGGCTACACCTTC

d_gene: TRBD1
j_gene: TRBJ2-7
abundance: -
v_gene: TRBV4-1
CDR3aa: CASSPRGGLSFYEQYF
CDR3nt: TGCGCCAGCAGCCCGAGAGGGGGCTTGTCTTTTTACGAGCAGTACTTC

d_gene: TRBD1
j_gene: TRBJ1-1
abundance: -
v_gene: TRBV10-1
CDR3aa: CARKPGQGNTEAFF
CDR3nt: TGCGCCAGGAAACCGGGACAGGGGAACACTGAAGCTTTCTTT

d_gene: -
j_gene: TRBJ2-2
abundance: few
v_gene: TRBV3-1/TRBV3-2
CDR3aa: CASSQDYLNTGELFF
CDR3nt: TGTGCCAGCAGCCAAGACTACCTGAACACCGGGGAGCTGTTTTTT

d_gene: TRBD1
j_gene: TRBJ1-1
abundance: -
v_gene: TRBV5-4
CDR3aa: CASSPGQVGDTEAFF
CDR3nt: TGTGCCAGCAGCCCGGGACAGGTTGGGGACACTGAAGCTTTCTTT

d_gene: -
j_gene: TRBJ1-1
abundance: few
v_gene: TRBV6-5
CDR3aa: CASTKQANTEAFF
CDR3nt: TGTGCCAGCACTAAACAGGCGAACACTGAAGCTTTCTTT

d_gene: TRBD1
j_gene: TRBJ1-2
abundance: -
v_gene: TRBV19
CDR3aa: CASSIATGDWNGYTF
CDR3nt: TGTGCCAGTAGTATCGCGACAGGGGATTGGAATGGCTACACCTTC

d_gene: -
j_gene: TRBJ1-2
abundance: -
v_gene: TRBV7-9
CDR3aa: CASSASGGYTF
CDR3nt: TGTGCCAGCAGCGCATCAGGGGGCTACACCTTC

d_gene: -
j_gene: TRBJ1-2
abundance: -
v_gene: TRBV6-6
CDR3aa: CASSVALGYTF
CDR3nt: TGTGCCAGCAGTGTGGCCCTGGGCTACACCTTC

d_gene: TRBD2
j_gene: TRBJ2-3
abundance: -
v_gene: TRBV7-2
CDR3aa: CASSLPKLAEKTDTQYF
CDR3nt: TGTGCCAGCAGCCTACCAAAACTAGCGGAAAAGACAGATACGCAGTATTTT

d_gene: TRBD1
j_gene: TRBJ2-3
abundance: -
v_gene: TRBV11-3
CDR3aa: CASSLLWTGVSTDTQYF
CDR3nt: TGTGCCAGCAGCTTACTCTGGACAGGGGTTAGCACAGATACGCAGTATTTT

d_gene: TRBD1
j_gene: TRBJ2-2
abundance: once
v_gene: TRBV3-1/TRBV3-2
CDR3aa: CASSPSGGFTGELFF
CDR3nt: TGTGCCAGCAGCCCCTCAGGGGGCTTTACCGGGGAGCTGTTTTTT

d_gene: TRBD1
j_gene: TRBJ1-2
abundance: -
v_gene: TRBV11-1
CDR3aa: CASSVNRGLDGYTF
CDR3nt: TGTGCCAGCAGCGTCAACAGGGGCCTGGATGGCTACACCTTC

d_gene: -
j_gene: TRBJ2-3
abundance: -
v_gene: TRBV4-1
CDR3aa: CASSQEGSGIGTDTQYF
CDR3nt: TGCGCCAGCAGCCAAGAAGGATCGGGGATCGGCACAGATACGCAGTATTTT

d_gene: TRBD2
j_gene: TRBJ2-1
abundance: -
v_gene: TRBV24-1
CDR3aa: CATSDSRLSGRSYNEQFF
CDR3nt: TGTGCCACCAGTGATTCCCGACTGAGCGGGAGGTCCTACAATGAGCAGTTCTTC

d_gene: TRBD2
j_gene: TRBJ2-7
abundance: -
v_gene: TRBV7-2
CDR3aa: CASSLRLAGGYEQYF
CDR3nt: TGTGCCAGCAGCTTAAGGCTAGCGGGAGGATACGAGCAGTACTTC

d_gene: -
j_gene: TRBJ2-1
abundance: -
v_gene: TRBV25-1
CDR3aa: CASSEQGGGNEQFF
CDR3nt: TGTGCCAGCAGTGAACAGGGAGGGGGAAATGAGCAGTTCTTC

d_gene: -
j_gene: TRBJ1-4
abundance: -
v_gene: TRBV5-1
CDR3aa: CASRGAPTTNEKLFF
CDR3nt: TGCGCCAGCAGGGGAGCACCTACAACTAATGAAAAACTGTTTTTT

d_gene: -
j_gene: TRBJ1-1
abundance: -
v_gene: TRBV19
CDR3aa: CASREQGRLNTEAFF
CDR3nt: TGTGCCAGCAGGGAACAGGGACGGTTGAACACTGAAGCTTTCTTT

d_gene: -
j_gene: TRBJ1-2
abundance: -
v_gene: TRBV29-1
CDR3aa: CSVGGGAEKDGYTF
CDR3nt: TGCAGCGTTGGGGGGGGTGCGGAAAAAGATGGCTACACCTTC

d_gene: TRBD2
j_gene: TRBJ2-3
abundance: -
v_gene: TRBV10-2
CDR3aa: CASGLDGGITDTQYF
CDR3nt: TGCGCCAGCGGACTAGATGGGGGGATTACAGATACGCAGTATTTT

d_gene: -
j_gene: TRBJ1-5
abundance: -
v_gene: TRBV19
CDR3aa: CASTPFQGQPSNQPQHF
CDR3nt: TGTGCCAGTACCCCCTTTCAGGGTCAACCGAGCAATCAGCCCCAGCATTTT

d_gene: TRBD1
j_gene: TRBJ1-2
abundance: -
v_gene: TRBV5-4
CDR3aa: CASSLAGGTANYGYTF
CDR3nt: TGTGCCAGCAGCTTGGCCGGAGGGACAGCTAACTATGGCTACACCTTC

d_gene: -
j_gene: TRBJ1-1
abundance: -
v_gene: TRBV5-1
CDR3aa: CASSPHRSDSEAFF
CDR3nt: TGCGCCAGCAGCCCCCATCGGTCCGACTCTGAAGCTTTCTTT

d_gene: TRBD1
j_gene: TRBJ1-3
abundance: -
v_gene: TRBV5-6
CDR3aa: CASRLLQQGSGNTIYF
CDR3nt: TGTGCCAGCAGACTTCTTCAACAGGGGTCTGGAAACACCATATATTTT

d_gene: TRBD1
j_gene: TRBJ1-4
abundance: -
v_gene: TRBV2
CDR3aa: CASSRTGTVNEKLFF
CDR3nt: TGTGCCAGCAGCCGGACCGGGACAGTGAATGAAAAACTGTTTTTT

d_gene: TRBD2
j_gene: TRBJ2-3
abundance: -
v_gene: TRBV6-2/TRBV6-3
CDR3aa: CASSSRAAGTPDTQYF
CDR3nt: TGTGCCAGCAGTAGTCGGGCAGCGGGAACTCCTGATACGCAGTATTTT

d_gene: TRBD1
j_gene: TRBJ2-1
abundance: few
v_gene: TRBV29-1
CDR3aa: CSVEQGSPRSYNEQFF
CDR3nt: TGCAGCGTGGAACAGGGGTCCCCCCGATCCTACAATGAGCAGTTCTTC

d_gene: -
j_gene: TRBJ1-1
abundance: -
v_gene: TRBV6-5
CDR3aa: CASRHGRGGSTEAFF
CDR3nt: TGTGCCAGCAGACACGGTCGGGGGGGCAGCACTGAAGCTTTCTTT